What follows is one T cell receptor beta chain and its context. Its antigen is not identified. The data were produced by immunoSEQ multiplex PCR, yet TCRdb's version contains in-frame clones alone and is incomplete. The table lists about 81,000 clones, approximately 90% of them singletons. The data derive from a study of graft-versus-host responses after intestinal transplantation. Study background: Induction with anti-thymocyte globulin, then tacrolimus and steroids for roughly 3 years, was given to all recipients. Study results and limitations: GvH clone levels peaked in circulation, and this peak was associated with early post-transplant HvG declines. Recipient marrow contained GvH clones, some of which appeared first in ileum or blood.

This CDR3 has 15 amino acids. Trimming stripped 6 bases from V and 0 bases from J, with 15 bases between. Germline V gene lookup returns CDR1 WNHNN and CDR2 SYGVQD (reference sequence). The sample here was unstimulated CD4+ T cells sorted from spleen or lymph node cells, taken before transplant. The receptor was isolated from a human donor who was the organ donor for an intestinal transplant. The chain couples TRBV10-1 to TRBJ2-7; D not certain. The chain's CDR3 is CASSRTRQDSYEQYF. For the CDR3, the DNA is TGCGCCAGCAGCAGAACCAGGCAGGACTCCTACGAGCAGTACTTC.